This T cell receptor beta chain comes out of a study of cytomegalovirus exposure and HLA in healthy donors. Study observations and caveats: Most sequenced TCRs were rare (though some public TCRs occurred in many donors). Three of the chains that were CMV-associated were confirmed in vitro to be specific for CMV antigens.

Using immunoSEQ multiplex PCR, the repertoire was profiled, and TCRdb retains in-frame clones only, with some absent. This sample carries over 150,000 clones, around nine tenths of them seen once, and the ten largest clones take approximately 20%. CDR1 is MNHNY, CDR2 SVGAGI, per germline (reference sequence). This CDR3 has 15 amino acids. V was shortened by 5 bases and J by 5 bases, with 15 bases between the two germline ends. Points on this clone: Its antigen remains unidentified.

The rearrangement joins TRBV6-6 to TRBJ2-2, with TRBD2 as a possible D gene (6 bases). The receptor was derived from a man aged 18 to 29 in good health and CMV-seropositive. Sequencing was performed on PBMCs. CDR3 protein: CASSPGVIGTGELFF. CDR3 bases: TGTGCCAGCAGTCCGGGGGTCATTGGGACCGGGGAGCTGTTTTTT.